This T cell receptor beta chain was identified during a study of cytomegalovirus exposure and HLA in healthy donors. Study overall: It was reported in a later analysis that the same platform had been used for the 120 validation repertoires as for the roughly 700 first-cohort repertoires.

Broader study findings: Reports indicated that the classifier achieved high specificity and sensitivity in diagnosing cytomegalovirus status. A few chains linked to CMV were shown in vitro to be specific for CMV antigens.

In the case of this clone: Its antigen is not identified.

The validation cohort, a group of 120 subjects, included the donors and was separate from the roughly 670-subject first cohort. This CDR3 spans 14 amino acids. CDR1 and CDR2 from the germline V gene are SGHTA and FQGNSA. V shed 5 bases, J shed 7 bases, and the junction held 4 bases outside the gene matches. Produced via immunoSEQ multiplex PCR; TCRdb's table is partial and in-frame only. The sample lists tens of thousands of clones; less than 96% were seen once. Sequencing was done on a sample of PBMCs. The chain recombines TRBV7-2 with TRBJ1-5; 11 bases match TRBD1. This clonotype was obtained from a man between 18 and 35 years old in good health and CMV-seropositive. The CDR3 protein is CASSRTGGGQPQHF. The CDR3 nucleotides read TGTGCCAGCAGCCGGACAGGGGGCGGCCAGCCCCAGCATTTT. The whole variable domain, remainder taken from reference TRBV7-2 and TRBJ1-5, is GAGVSQSPSNKVTEKGKDVELRCDPISGHTALYWYRQSLGQGLEFLIYFQGNSAPDKSGLPSDRFSAERTGGSVSTLTIQRTQQEDSAVYLCASSRTGGGQPQHFGDGTRLSIL.